Each of the 5 T cell receptor beta chains below was sequenced from the same sample in a study of T-cell reconstitution after alpha-beta-depleted transplantation in children. Unique molecular identifiers tagged the TCRbeta library. TCRdb reprocessed the PCR reads with MiXCR, giving one entry per CDR3 protein. The sample consists of some 200,000 distinct CDR3 sequences, 14% to 15% of them appearing once. The specimen was PBMCs from the stem cell graft donor, collected from the stem cell graft. These receptors all stem from a human donor who donated a stem cell graft to a child with acute lymphoblastic leukemia.

In this sample, this clonotype turned up many times. This chain uses TRBV11-2 with TRBJ2-4; 7 positions match TRBD2. Germline V gives CDR1 SGHAT, CDR2 FQNNGV. CDR3 length: 15 residues. V trimming: 3 bases; J trimming: 5 bases; junction bases outside the gene matches: 7. As DNA, the CDR3 is TGTGCCAGCAGCTTGAGCGGGACCAACCAAAACATTCAGTACTTC. Translated, it gives CASSLSGTNQNIQYF.

This clonotype has at least ten counts. The chain employs TRBV5-1 and TRBJ1-4, with D unresolved. This CDR3 region has 14 residues. Trimming left V 0 bases short and J 6 bases short, with 9 bases between. Germline lookup yields CDR1 SGHRS and CDR2 YFSETQ. The CDR3 nucleotides read TGCGCCAGCAGCTTGGAAGGACCGGATGAAAAACTGTTTTTT. It yields the protein CASSLEGPDEKLFF.

This clonotype was recorded many times. The genes are TRBV4-1 and TRBJ1-5, with D unclear. Germline CDR1 MGHRA, CDR2 YSYEKL. The CDR3 contains 16 residues. Deletions cut 1 base from V and 3 bases from J, with 13 bases between. The chain's CDR3 is CASSQVEGGYNQPQHF. CDR3 bases: TGCGCCAGCAGCCAAGTGGAGGGAGGGTACAATCAGCCCCAGCATTTT.

The chain recombines TRBV29-1 with TRBJ2-5, with TRBD2 matching 7 bases. Per the germline V gene, CDR1 is SQVTM and CDR2 is ANQGSEA. CDR3 length equals 14 residues. The J segment lost 4 bases and the V segment lost 8 bases, leaving 13 bases of the junction unmatched. The CDR3 sequence: CSLTGPREAETQYF. The CDR3 DNA reads as TGCAGCTTGACCGGGCCACGGGAGGCAGAGACCCAGTACTTC. The full variable domain, with the rest looked up from reference TRBV29-1 and TRBJ2-5, is SAVISQKPSRDICQRGTSLTIQCQVDSQVTMMFWYRQQPGQSLTLIATANQGSEATYESGFVIDKFPISRPNLTFSTLTVSNMSPEDSSIYLCSLTGPREAETQYFGPGTRLLVL.

The V and J genes are TRBV5-1 and TRBJ1-4; the D is unclear. Germline CDR1 is SGHRS and CDR2 is YFSETQ. The CDR3 extends over 15 amino acids. The germline V and J ends were trimmed by 0 bases and 5 bases, with 11 bases remaining between them. The CDR3 DNA sequence: TGCGCCAGCAGCTTGGCCGAGGTCAACAATGAAAAACTGTTTTTT. Translation: CASSLAEVNNEKLFF. Drawing the rest from reference TRBV5-1 and TRBJ1-4, the complete variable domain is KAGVTQTPRYLIKTRGQQVTLSCSPISGHRSVSWYQQTPGQGLQFLFEYFSETQRNKGNFPGRFSGRQFSNSRSEMNVSTLELGDSALYLCASSLAEVNNEKLFFGSGTQLSVL.